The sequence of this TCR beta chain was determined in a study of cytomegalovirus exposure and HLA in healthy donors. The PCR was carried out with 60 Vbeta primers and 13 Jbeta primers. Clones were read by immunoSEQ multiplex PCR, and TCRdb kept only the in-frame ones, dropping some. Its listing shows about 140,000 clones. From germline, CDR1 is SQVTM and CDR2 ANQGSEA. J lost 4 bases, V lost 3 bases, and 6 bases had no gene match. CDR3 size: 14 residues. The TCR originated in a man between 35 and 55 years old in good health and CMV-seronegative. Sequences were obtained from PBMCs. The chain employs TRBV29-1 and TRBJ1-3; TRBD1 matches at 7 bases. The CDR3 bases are TGCAGCGTTGAGGGGGGACAGTACGGAAACACCATATATTTT. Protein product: CSVEGGQYGNTIYF.